The clone carrying this TCR beta chain came up once. This sample is part of a study of blood T cell repertoires in COVID-19. In the study's own analysis: Amplification from reference gene primers served as the basis for estimated nucleated cell counts. Measured with immunoSEQ multiplex PCR; TCRdb has only the in-frame clones, and not every one. Clone size and V and J calls were adopted from that table, with D and trimming inferred from the DNA. The sample has under 120,000 clones, 80% to 90% seen once. Trimming cost V 5 bases and J 2 bases, with 9 bases left between them. CDR3 length equals 13 residues. CDR1 and CDR2 (germline): MNHEY, SVGAGI.

This clonotype was sampled from a woman of 80 years or more with acute or convalescent COVID-19. Material for sequencing was peripheral blood. The V and J genes are TRBV6-5 and TRBJ1-2; a weak D match, TRBD1 (6 bases). The CDR3 here is CASSTQGNYGYTF. CDR3 nucleotide sequence: TGTGCCAGCAGTACGCAGGGGAACTATGGCTACACCTTC.